Included here is one TCR beta chain sequence, with context. The antigen is unknown. These data originate in a study of CD4 T cell repertoires in COVID-19. Study findings and constraints: Several top expanded SARS-CoV-2-reactive clonotypes were shared by two or three memory subsets.

This table comes from immunoSEQ multiplex PCR, and its TCRdb copy is limited to in-frame clones, with some not included. In the table there are more than 65,000 clones, about 83% of which are singletons. These patients had recovered from COVID-19 ranging mild to severe. No culture step preceded sequencing of the ex vivo isolated memory T cells. The germline CDR1 and CDR2 sequences are SGHVS and FQNEAQ. CDR3 size: 15 residues. V shed 2 bases, J shed 2 bases, and the junction held 4 bases outside the gene matches. The chain joins TRBV7-8 to TRBJ2-3; 7 positions match TRBD2. This clonotype was obtained from a human donor who had COVID-19. The sample was CD4+ T cells from peripheral blood, taken after recovery from COVID-19. The CDR3 spells CASSLQRDYTDTQYF. The CDR3 region has the DNA TGTGCCAGCAGCTTACAGCGGGACTACACAGATACGCAGTATTTT.